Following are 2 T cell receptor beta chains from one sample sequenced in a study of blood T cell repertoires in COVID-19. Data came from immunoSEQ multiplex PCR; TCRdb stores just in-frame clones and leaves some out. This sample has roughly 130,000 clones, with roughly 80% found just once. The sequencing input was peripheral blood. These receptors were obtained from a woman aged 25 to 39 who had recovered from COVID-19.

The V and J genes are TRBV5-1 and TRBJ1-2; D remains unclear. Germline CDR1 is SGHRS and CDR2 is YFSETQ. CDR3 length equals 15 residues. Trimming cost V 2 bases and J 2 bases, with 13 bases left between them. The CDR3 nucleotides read TGCGCCAGCAGCTTATATGGGGAGGTAAACTATGGCTACACCTTC. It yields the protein CASSLYGEVNYGYTF.

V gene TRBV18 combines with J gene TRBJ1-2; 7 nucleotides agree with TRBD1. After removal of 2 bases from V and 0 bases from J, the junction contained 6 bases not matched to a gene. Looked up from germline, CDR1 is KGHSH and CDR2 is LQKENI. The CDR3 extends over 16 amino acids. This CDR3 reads CASSPLQGGPNYGYTF. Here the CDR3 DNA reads TGTGCCAGCTCACCATTGCAGGGGGGTCCTAACTATGGCTACACCTTC.